The clone carrying this T cell receptor beta chain was detected ten times or more. Its matching antigen is unknown. The source of the sample is a study of CD8+CD57+ T cells in acquired aplastic anemia. Turning to the study itself: Isolated CD4+ and CD8+ cells, once sorted, yielded DNA averaging around 3.1 ug. Findings and limits, study-wide: Patients and controls shared approximately 28 CD8+ CDR3 sequences.

Patients sequenced had flow cytometry evidence of CD8+CD57+ cell expansion. There was no therapy given to any patient before the blood sampling took place. According to the study, genomic DNA was the template for TCR beta VDJ and CDR3 profiling. Via MiXCR, TCRdb re-called the reads, giving one row per CDR3 protein. The table records around 220,000 distinct CDR3 sequences, roughly 50% of them present only once. The specimen was sorted CD4+, CD8+, or CD8+CD57+ T cells (not recorded which) from PBMCs. The sequence was obtained from a human donor with aplastic anemia.

The CDR3 region has the DNA TGTGCCAGCCAGACGGACAGGGCTTATGGGGCCAACGTCCTGACTTTC. Protein product: CASQTDRAYGANVLTF. This rearrangement joins TRBV3-1 to TRBJ2-6, with 8 bases identical to TRBD1. The CDR3 loop spans 16 amino acids. V lost 8 bases to trimming and J lost 3 bases; unmatched junction nucleotides: 9. From germline, CDR1 is LGHDT and CDR2 YNNKEL (reference sequence).